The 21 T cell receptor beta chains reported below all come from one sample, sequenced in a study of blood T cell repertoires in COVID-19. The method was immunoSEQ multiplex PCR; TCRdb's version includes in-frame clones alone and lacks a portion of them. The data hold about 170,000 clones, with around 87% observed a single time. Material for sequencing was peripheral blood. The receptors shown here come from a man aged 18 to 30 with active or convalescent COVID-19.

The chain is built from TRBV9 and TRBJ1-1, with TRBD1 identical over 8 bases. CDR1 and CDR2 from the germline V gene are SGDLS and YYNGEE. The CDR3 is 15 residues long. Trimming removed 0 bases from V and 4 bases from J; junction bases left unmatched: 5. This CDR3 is CASSVGTGSGTEAFF. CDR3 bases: TGTGCCAGCAGCGTAGGGACAGGGTCAGGCACTGAAGCTTTCTTT.

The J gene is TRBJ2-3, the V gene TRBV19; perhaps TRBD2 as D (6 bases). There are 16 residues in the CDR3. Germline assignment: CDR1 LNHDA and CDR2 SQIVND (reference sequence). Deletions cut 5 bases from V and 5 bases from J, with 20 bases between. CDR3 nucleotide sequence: TGTGCCAGTAGTCTAAGGCGGGGAGTTTGGGGAGATACGCAGTATTTT. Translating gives CASSLRRGVWGDTQYF.

CDR3 in DNA: TGTGCCAGCAGCTTCCCGAGCCTCTCTGGAAACACCATATATTTT. As protein: CASSFPSLSGNTIYF. The genes are TRBV13 and TRBJ1-3, with D unclear. This CDR3 is built from 15 residues. Trimming took 3 bases from V and 0 from J, leaving 9 bases between them. Germline loops: CDR1 PRHDT, CDR2 FYEKMQ (reference sequence). The whole variable domain, remainder taken from reference TRBV13 and TRBJ1-3, is AAGVIQSPRHLIKEKRETATLKCYPIPRHDTVYWYQQGPGQDPQFLISFYEKMQSDKGSIPDRFSAQQFSDYHSELNMSSLELGDSALYFCASSFPSLSGNTIYFGEGSWLTVV.

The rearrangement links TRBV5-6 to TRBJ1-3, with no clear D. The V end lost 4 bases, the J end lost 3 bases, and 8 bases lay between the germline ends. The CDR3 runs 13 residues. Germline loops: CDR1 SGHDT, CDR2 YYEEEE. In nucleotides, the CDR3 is TGTGCCAGCAGCCCCCTTATTGGAAACACCATATATTTT. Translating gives CASSPLIGNTIYF.

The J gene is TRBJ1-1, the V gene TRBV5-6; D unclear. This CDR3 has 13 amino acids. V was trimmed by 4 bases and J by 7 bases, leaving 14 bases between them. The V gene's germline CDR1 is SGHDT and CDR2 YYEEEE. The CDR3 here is CASSHIQTNEAFF. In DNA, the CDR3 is TGTGCCAGCAGCCATATACAGACAAATGAAGCTTTCTTT.

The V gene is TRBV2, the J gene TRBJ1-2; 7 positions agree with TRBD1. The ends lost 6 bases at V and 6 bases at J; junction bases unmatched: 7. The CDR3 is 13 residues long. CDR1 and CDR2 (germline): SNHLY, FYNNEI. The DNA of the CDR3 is TGTGCCAGCAGCTCCGACAGGGTTAATGGCTACACCTTC. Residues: CASSSDRVNGYTF.

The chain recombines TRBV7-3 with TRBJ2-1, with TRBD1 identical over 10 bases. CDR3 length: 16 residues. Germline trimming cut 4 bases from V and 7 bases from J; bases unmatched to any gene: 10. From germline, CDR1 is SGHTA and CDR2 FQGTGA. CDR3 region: CASSSTPGQGLNEQFF. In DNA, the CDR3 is TGTGCCAGCAGCTCTACACCGGGACAGGGGTTGAATGAGCAGTTCTTC. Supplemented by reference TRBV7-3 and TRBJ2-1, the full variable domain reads GAGVSQTPSNKVTEKGKYVELRCDPISGHTALYWYRQSLGQGPEFLIYFQGTGAADDSGLPNDRFFAVRPEGSVSTLKIQRTERGDSAVYLCASSSTPGQGLNEQFFGPGTRLTVL.

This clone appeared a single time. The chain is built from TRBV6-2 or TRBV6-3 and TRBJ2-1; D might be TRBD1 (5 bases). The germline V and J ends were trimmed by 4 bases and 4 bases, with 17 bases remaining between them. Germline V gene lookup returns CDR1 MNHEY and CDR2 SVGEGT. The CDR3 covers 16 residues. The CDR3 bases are TGTGCCAGCAGTTCCCCCCAGGGAACGACTTACAATGAGCAGTTCTTC. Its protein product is CASSSPQGTTYNEQFF.

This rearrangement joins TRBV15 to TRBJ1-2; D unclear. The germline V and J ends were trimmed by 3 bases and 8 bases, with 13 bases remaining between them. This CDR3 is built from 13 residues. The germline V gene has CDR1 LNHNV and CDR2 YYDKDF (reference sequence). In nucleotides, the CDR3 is TGTGCCACCAGCAGGCCCTTTGCCCAGGGCTACACCTTC. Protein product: CATSRPFAQGYTF.

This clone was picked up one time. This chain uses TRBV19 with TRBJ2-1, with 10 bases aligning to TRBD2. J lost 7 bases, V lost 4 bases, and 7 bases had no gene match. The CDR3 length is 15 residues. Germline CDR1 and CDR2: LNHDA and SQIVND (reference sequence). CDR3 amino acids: CASSTTGLAVNEQFF. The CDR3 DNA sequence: TGTGCCAGTAGTACTACTGGACTAGCGGTTAATGAGCAGTTCTTC.

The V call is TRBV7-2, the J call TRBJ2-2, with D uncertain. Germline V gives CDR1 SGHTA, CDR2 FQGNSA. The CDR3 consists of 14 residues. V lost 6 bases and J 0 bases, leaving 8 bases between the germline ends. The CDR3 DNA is TGTGCCAGCAGTTTCCTTACGAACACCGGGGAGCTGTTTTTT. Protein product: CASSFLTNTGELFF.

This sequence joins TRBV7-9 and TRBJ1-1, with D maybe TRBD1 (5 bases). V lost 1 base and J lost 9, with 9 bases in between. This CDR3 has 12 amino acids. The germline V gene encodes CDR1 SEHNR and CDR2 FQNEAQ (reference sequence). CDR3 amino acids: CASSLVRQQAFF. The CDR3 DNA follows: TGTGCCAGCAGCTTAGTAAGACAGCAAGCTTTCTTT.

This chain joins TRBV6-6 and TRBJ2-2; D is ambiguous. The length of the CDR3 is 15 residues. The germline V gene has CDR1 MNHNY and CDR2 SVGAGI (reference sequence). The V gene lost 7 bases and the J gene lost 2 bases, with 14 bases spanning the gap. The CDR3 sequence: CASMGFPINTGELFF. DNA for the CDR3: TGTGCCAGCATGGGCTTTCCCATAAACACCGGGGAGCTGTTTTTT.

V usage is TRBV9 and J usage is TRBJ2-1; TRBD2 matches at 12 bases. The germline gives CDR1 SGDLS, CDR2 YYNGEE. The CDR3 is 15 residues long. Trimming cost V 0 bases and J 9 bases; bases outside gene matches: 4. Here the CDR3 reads CASSVATSGSGEQFF. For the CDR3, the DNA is TGTGCCAGCAGCGTAGCGACTAGCGGGAGTGGTGAGCAGTTCTTC.

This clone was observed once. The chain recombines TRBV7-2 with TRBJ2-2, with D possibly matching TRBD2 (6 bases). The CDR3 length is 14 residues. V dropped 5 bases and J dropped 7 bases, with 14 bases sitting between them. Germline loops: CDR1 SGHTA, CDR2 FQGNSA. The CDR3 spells CASSPGLGGGELFF. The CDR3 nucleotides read TGTGCCAGCAGCCCGGGACTTGGGGGCGGGGAGCTGTTTTTT.

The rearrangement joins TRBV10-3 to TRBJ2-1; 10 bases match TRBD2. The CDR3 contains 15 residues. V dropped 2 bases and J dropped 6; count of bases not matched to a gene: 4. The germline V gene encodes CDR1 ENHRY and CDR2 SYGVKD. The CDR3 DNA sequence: TGTGCCATCAGTGAGACTAGCGGGATTTTCAATGAGCAGTTCTTC. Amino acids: CAISETSGIFNEQFF.

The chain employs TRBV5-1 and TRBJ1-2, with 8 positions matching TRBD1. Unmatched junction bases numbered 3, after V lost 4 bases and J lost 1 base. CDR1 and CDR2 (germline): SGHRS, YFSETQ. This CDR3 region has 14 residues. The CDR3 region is CASSRGQGNYGYTF. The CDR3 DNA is TGCGCCAGCAGCCGAGGACAGGGTAACTATGGCTACACCTTC.

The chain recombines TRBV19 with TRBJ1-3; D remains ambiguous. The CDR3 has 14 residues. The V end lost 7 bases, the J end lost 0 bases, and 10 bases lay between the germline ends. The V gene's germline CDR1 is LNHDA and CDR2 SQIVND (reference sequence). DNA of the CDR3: TGTGCCAGTACGGAGATGAGCTCTGGAAACACCATATATTTT. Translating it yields CASTEMSSGNTIYF.

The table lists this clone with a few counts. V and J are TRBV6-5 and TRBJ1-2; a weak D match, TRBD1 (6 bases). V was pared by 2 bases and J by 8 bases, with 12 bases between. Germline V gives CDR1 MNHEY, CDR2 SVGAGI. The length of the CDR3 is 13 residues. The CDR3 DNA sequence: TGTGCCAGCAGTTACGCTTCCAGGGGAGGCTACACCTTC. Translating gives CASSYASRGGYTF.

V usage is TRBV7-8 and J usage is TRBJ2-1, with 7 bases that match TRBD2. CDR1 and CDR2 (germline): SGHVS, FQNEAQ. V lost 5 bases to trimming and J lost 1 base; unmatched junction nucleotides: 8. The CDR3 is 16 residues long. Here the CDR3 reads CASSRVGGGSYNEQFF. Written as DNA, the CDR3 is TGTGCCAGCAGCCGCGTGGGCGGGGGTTCCTACAATGAGCAGTTCTTC.

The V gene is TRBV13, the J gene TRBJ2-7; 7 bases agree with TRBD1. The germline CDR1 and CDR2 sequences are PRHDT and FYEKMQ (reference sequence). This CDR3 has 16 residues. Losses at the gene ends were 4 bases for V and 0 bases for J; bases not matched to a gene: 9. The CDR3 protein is CASSWVGQTSSYEQYF. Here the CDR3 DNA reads TGTGCCAGCAGCTGGGTGGGACAGACAAGCTCCTACGAGCAGTACTTC. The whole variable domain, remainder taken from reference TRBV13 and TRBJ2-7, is AAGVIQSPRHLIKEKRETATLKCYPIPRHDTVYWYQQGPGQDPQFLISFYEKMQSDKGSIPDRFSAQQFSDYHSELNMSSLELGDSALYFCASSWVGQTSSYEQYFGPGTRLTVT.